Below, one T cell receptor (beta chain) is given with its context. This table comes from immunoSEQ multiplex PCR, and its TCRdb copy is limited to in-frame clones, with some not included. The data hold 450,000 to 500,000 clones, with around four fifths observed a single time. The data stem from a study of shared clonotypes between healthy human individuals. Germline assignment: CDR1 SNHLY and CDR2 FYNNEI. This CDR3 region has 14 residues. The V end lost 3 bases, the J end lost 4 bases, and 12 bases lay between the germline ends. The sequencing input was PBMCs. This receptor was identified in a middle-aged woman in good health. Some clones in this sample may be carry-over from other donors' samples. The chain recombines TRBV2 with TRBJ1-1; possibly TRBD1 for D (5 bases). The CDR3 DNA reads TGTGCCAGCAGTGATGAAGGGGCACGCACTGAAGCTTTCTTT. Its translation: CASSDEGARTEAFF. Using reference TRBV2 and TRBJ1-1 for the parts outside the CDR3, the full variable domain is EPEVTQTPSHQVTQMGQEVILRCVPISNHLYFYWYRQILGQKVEFLVSFYNNEISEKSEIFDDQFSVERPDGSNFTLKIRSTKLEDSAMYFCASSDEGARTEAFFGQGTRLTVV.